This entry lists 23 T cell receptor beta chains sequenced from one sample in a study of T cell responses to AZD1222 COVID-19 vaccine. This table comes from immunoSEQ multiplex PCR, and its TCRdb copy is limited to in-frame clones, with some not included. The sample consists of about 120,000 clones, around nine tenths of them appearing once. Here the sequenced sample was peripheral blood, taken on day 0 of AZD1222 vaccination. The receptors come from an adult in good health.

The J gene is TRBJ2-1, the V gene TRBV5-1, with 10 bases lining up with TRBD2. J gave up 2 bases and V 2 bases, and 13 bases lay outside the gene matches. Germline V gene data show CDR1 as SGHRS and CDR2 as YFSETQ. The CDR3 totals 19 residues. The CDR3 is CASSFLLAGYGTPYNEQFF. DNA of the CDR3: TGCGCCAGCAGCTTTCTACTAGCGGGGTACGGTACGCCCTACAATGAGCAGTTCTTC. Full variable domain (outside the CDR3, taken from reference TRBV5-1 and TRBJ2-1): KAGVTQTPRYLIKTRGQQVTLSCSPISGHRSVSWYQQTPGQGLQFLFEYFSETQRNKGNFPGRFSGRQFSNSRSEMNVSTLELGDSALYLCASSFLLAGYGTPYNEQFFGPGTRLTVL.

V usage is TRBV29-1 and J usage is TRBJ2-7, with TRBD2 as a possible D gene (8 bases). The CDR3 loop spans 15 amino acids. CDR1 is SQVTM, CDR2 ANQGSEA, per germline. V dropped 2 bases and J dropped 3 bases, with 17 bases sitting between them. CDR3 nucleotides: TGCAGCGTTGAACGGGAGGGGGCGCGTTTCTACGAGCAGTACTTC. Protein: CSVEREGARFYEQYF.

This rearrangement joins TRBV18 to TRBJ2-3, with a tentative D call TRBD1 (5 bases). This CDR3 region has 16 residues. Trimming left V 3 bases short and J 0 bases short, with 13 bases between. In germline, CDR1 is KGHSH, CDR2 LQKENI. The CDR3 DNA follows: TGTGCCAGCTCACCCTACCCCAGGGCAAGCACAGATACGCAGTATTTT. Its translation is CASSPYPRASTDTQYF.

Turning to this clone: This specimen includes other DNA sequences encoding the same CDR3. The CDR3 DNA sequence: TGTGCCAGCAGCTTAGTCGGGAACACTGAAGCTTTCTTT. This translates into CASSLVGNTEAFF. The V and J genes are TRBV7-9 and TRBJ1-1; D not certain. The germline V gene encodes CDR1 SEHNR and CDR2 FQNEAQ (reference sequence). Trimming cost V 1 base and J 1 base, with 4 bases left between them. This CDR3 has 13 amino acids.

The chain joins TRBV11-3 to TRBJ1-1, with D tentatively TRBD1 (5 bases). Trimming took off 5 bases at V and 3 bases at J, with 19 bases between the two ends. The CDR3 consists of 16 residues. CDR1 and CDR2 from the germline V gene are SGHNT and YENEEA. CDR3 coding DNA: TGTGCCAGCAGCCGGGGGTTTCAGGGAGGCGACACTGAAGCTTTCTTT. This encodes CASSRGFQGGDTEAFF.

V is TRBV4-2 and J is TRBJ1-2; 7 nucleotides agree with TRBD1. Germline V gives CDR1 LGHNA, CDR2 YNFKEQ. The CDR3 extends over 15 amino acids. V trimming: 0 bases; J trimming: 2 bases; junction bases outside the gene matches: 3. CDR3 amino acids: CASSQDAGQNYGYTF. DNA for the CDR3: TGTGCCAGCAGCCAAGATGCGGGACAGAACTATGGCTACACCTTC.

This sequence joins TRBV2 and TRBJ2-2; possible D gene TRBD1, 7 bases. Germline V gene sequence: CDR1 SNHLY, CDR2 FYNNEI. CDR3 length: 16 residues. Between the trimmed V and J ends, which lost 7 bases and 4 bases, there was a span of 19 bases. CDR3: CASNNMEGASTGELFF. The DNA for the CDR3 is TGTGCCAGCAATAACATGGAGGGGGCTAGCACCGGGGAGCTGTTTTTT.

The rearrangement links TRBV7-2 to TRBJ1-2; tentatively, D is TRBD1 (6 bases). Trimming left V 5 bases short and J 1 base short, with 17 bases between. Germline V gene data show CDR1 as SGHTA and CDR2 as FQGNSA. CDR3 length: 16 residues. This chain's CDR3 is CASSHTTGSYNYGYTF. In nucleotides, the CDR3 is TGTGCCAGCAGCCACACCACAGGGTCCTATAACTATGGCTACACCTTC.

The rearrangement links TRBV19 to TRBJ1-2; tentatively, D is TRBD1 (5 bases). The CDR3 contains 14 residues. From germline, CDR1 is LNHDA and CDR2 SQIVND (reference sequence). With 7 bases removed from V and 3 bases from J, the gap between germline ends came to 15 bases. The CDR3 sequence is CASNPSGLDYGYTF. CDR3 in DNA: TGTGCCAGTAACCCGTCAGGGCTGGACTATGGCTACACCTTC.

The chain recombines TRBV5-1 with TRBJ1-5; no clear D. Trimming pared 2 bases from V and 2 bases from J, leaving 11 bases between. This CDR3 has 15 amino acids. Germline lookup yields CDR1 SGHRS and CDR2 YFSETQ. In nucleotides, the CDR3 is TGCGCCAGCAGCTTCTCGGGATCGGGCAATCAGCCCCAGCATTTT. Residues: CASSFSGSGNQPQHF.

This chain uses TRBV18 with TRBJ1-5, with 7 bases lining up with TRBD1. The CDR3 has 17 residues. Germline trimming cut 1 base from V and 5 bases from J; bases unmatched to any gene: 11. Germline V gene data show CDR1 as KGHSH and CDR2 as LQKENI. The CDR3 DNA follows: TGTGCCAGCTCACCACTCGCCGTCGGGACAGTGCATCAGCCCCAGCATTTT. As protein: CASSPLAVGTVHQPQHF.

The genes are TRBV11-2 and TRBJ2-7; the match to TRBD1 covers 7 bases. Trimming removed 1 base from V and 4 bases from J; junction bases left unmatched: 7. This CDR3 has 15 residues. Germline lookup yields CDR1 SGHAT and CDR2 FQNNGV. The CDR3 nucleotides read TGTGCCAGCAGCTTAGCCCCGGGACAGATTTACGAGCAGTACTTC. It specifies CASSLAPGQIYEQYF.

The chain combines TRBV5-1 with TRBJ2-2, with TRBD2 matching over 9 bases. Germline V CDR1 and CDR2: SGHRS, YFSETQ. J lost 0 bases, V lost 2 bases, and 2 bases had no gene match. The CDR3 is 16 amino acids. For the CDR3, the DNA is TGCGCCAGCAGCTTAGGACTAGCGACGAACACCGGGGAGCTGTTTTTT. Translation gives CASSLGLATNTGELFF.

V is TRBV5-5 and J is TRBJ2-7; D is perhaps TRBD1 (6 bases). CDR3 size: 16 residues. CDR1 SGHKS and CDR2 YYEKEE come from the germline V gene (reference sequence). Trimming took 1 base from V and 3 from J, leaving 17 bases between them. Here the CDR3 DNA reads TGTGCCAGCAGCTTGAGATGGGACAATAACCTCTACGAGCAGTACTTC. Residues: CASSLRWDNNLYEQYF.

Only one count was recorded for this clone. V is TRBV19 and J is TRBJ2-3, with D perhaps matching TRBD2 (5 bases). There are 15 residues in the CDR3. V was cut by 3 bases and J by 8 bases, with 18 bases left in between. In germline, CDR1 is LNHDA, CDR2 SQIVND (reference sequence). In DNA, the CDR3 is TGTGCCAGTAGTATCGGACTTACAAACGGGGTTACGCAGTATTTT. It yields the protein CASSIGLTNGVTQYF. Full variable domain (missing parts from reference TRBV19 and TRBJ2-3): DGGITQSPKYLFRKEGQNVTLSCEQNLNHDAMYWYRQDPGQGLRLIYYSQIVNDFQKGDIAEGYSVSREKKESFPLTVTSAQKNPTAFYLCASSIGLTNGVTQYFGPGTRLTVL.

The rearrangement links TRBV11-2 to TRBJ1-1; D is unclear. The CDR3 contains 14 residues. V was trimmed by 3 bases and J by 1 base, leaving 9 bases between them. Germline-derived CDR1 and CDR2 are SGHAT and FQNNGV. The CDR3 here is CASSFIVENTEAFF. In DNA form, the CDR3 reads TGTGCCAGCAGCTTCATAGTAGAGAACACTGAAGCTTTCTTT. The full variable domain, in which reference TRBV11-2 and TRBJ1-1 provide the parts outside the CDR3, is EAGVAQSPRYKIIEKRQSVAFWCNPISGHATLYWYQQILGQGPKLLIQFQNNGVVDDSQLPKDRFSAERLKGVDSTLKIQPAKLEDSAVYLCASSFIVENTEAFFGQGTRLTVV.

The chain has TRBV5-4 and TRBJ1-3, with D tentatively TRBD1 (6 bases). The CDR3 runs to 15 residues. Germline CDR1 is SGHNT and CDR2 is YYREEE (reference sequence). Trimming removed 2 bases from V and 1 base from J, with 10 bases in between. CDR3 residues: CASSLGGTSGNTIYF. The DNA for the CDR3 is TGTGCCAGCAGCTTAGGGGGGACGTCTGGAAACACCATATATTTT.

The V gene is TRBV10-2, the J gene TRBJ2-1; D remains unclear. CDR3 length: 11 residues. Germline V gene data show CDR1 as WSHSY and CDR2 as SAAADI. Trimming cost V 1 base and J 10 bases, with 5 bases left between them. The CDR3 protein is CASSEFGEQFF. The CDR3 DNA reads as TGCGCCAGCAGTGAGTTCGGGGAGCAGTTCTTC.

V is TRBV7-2 and J is TRBJ2-7, with D possibly TRBD1 on 6 matching bases. The V end was cut by 4 bases, the J end by 4 bases, with 20 bases between. The CDR3 sequence is 16 residues long. Per the germline V gene, CDR1 is SGHTA and CDR2 is FQGNSA. The CDR3, as DNA: TGTGCCAGCAGCTCCCTGAGGGACATCCCTACATACGAGCAGTACTTC. Protein product: CASSSLRDIPTYEQYF. Looking up the rest from reference TRBV7-2 and TRBJ2-7 gives the full variable domain: GAGVSQSPSNKVTEKGKDVELRCDPISGHTALYWYRQSLGQGLEFLIYFQGNSAPDKSGLPSDRFSAERTGGSVSTLTIQRTQQEDSAVYLCASSSLRDIPTYEQYFGPGTRLTVT.

CDR3 in DNA: TGCGCCAGCAGCTTGGCGGAGATGGATTACGAGCAGTACTTC. It codes for CASSLAEMDYEQYF. The chain uses TRBV5-1 and TRBJ2-7, with D unclear. CDR1 and CDR2 from the germline V gene are SGHRS and YFSETQ. The CDR3 totals 14 residues. V was pared by 0 bases and J by 4 bases, with 11 bases between. Complete variable domain (other parts from reference TRBV5-1 and TRBJ2-7): KAGVTQTPRYLIKTRGQQVTLSCSPISGHRSVSWYQQTPGQGLQFLFEYFSETQRNKGNFPGRFSGRQFSNSRSEMNVSTLELGDSALYLCASSLAEMDYEQYFGPGTRLTVT.

The V and J genes are TRBV30 and TRBJ1-4, with a possible D match to TRBD1 (5 bases). Germline V gene lookup returns CDR1 GTSNPN and CDR2 SVGIG (reference sequence). This CDR3 comprises 13 residues. Trimming cost V 4 bases and J 3 bases, with 9 bases left between them. The CDR3 here is CAWTGGANEKLFF. The DNA for the CDR3 is TGTGCCTGGACGGGGGGGGCTAATGAAAAACTGTTTTTT. Complete variable domain (other parts from reference TRBV30 and TRBJ1-4): SQTIHQWPATLVQPVGSPLSLECTVEGTSNPNLYWYRQAAGRGLQLLFYSVGIGQISSEVPQNLSASRPQDRQFILSSKKLLLSDSGFYLCAWTGGANEKLFFGSGTQLSVL.

A word on this clone: This specimen includes other DNA sequences encoding the same CDR3. The rearrangement joins TRBV19 to TRBJ1-5; tentatively, D is TRBD1 (5 bases). Germline CDR1 LNHDA, CDR2 SQIVND (reference sequence). Trimming removed 4 bases from V and 0 bases from J, with 7 bases in between. This CDR3 contains 14 residues. The CDR3 loop reads CASSRQNSNQPQHF. CDR3 bases: TGTGCCAGTAGTAGACAGAATAGCAATCAGCCCCAGCATTTT.

This clone appeared once. The V gene is TRBV2, the J gene TRBJ2-2; D not certain. V was trimmed by 7 bases and J by 0 bases, leaving 12 bases between them. The CDR3 is 15 residues long. The germline V gene has CDR1 SNHLY and CDR2 FYNNEI. This CDR3 is CASTGVGTNTGELFF. In DNA form, the CDR3 reads TGTGCCAGCACTGGGGTAGGGACGAACACCGGGGAGCTGTTTTTT.